Sequencing of this T cell receptor beta chain was carried out in a study of T cell repertoires in cytomegalovirus infection. Study background: Peptides in the study included HLA-C-restricted and HLA-B-restricted CMV epitopes. Based on public TCR beta signatures, there were indications of CMV infection and of a matching HLA type.

Study-level findings and limits: Carriage of CMV together with the relevant HLA was identifiable through cumulative public TCR beta family frequency. There were HLA-C-restricted CMV-specific TCR beta clonotypes dominating the ex vivo response.

About this clonotype: Its specificity is unknown.

TCRdb re-called the reads with MiXCR, one entry per CDR3 protein. The sample contains around 120,000 distinct CDR3 sequences, roughly 41% of which appear only once. The TCR comes from a human donor in good health (CMV status not recorded). Some clones in this sample may be carry-over from other donors' samples. Sample: CD8+ T cells from cultured PBMCs, taken from culture after CMV antigen stimulation.

The CDR3 loop reads CASSLYVGVGYGYTF. The CDR3 nucleotides read TGTGCCAGCAGTTTATACGTGGGAGTCGGCTATGGCTACACCTTC. The chain joins TRBV27 to TRBJ1-2; no reliable D call. Deletions cut 1 base from V and 4 bases from J, with 13 bases between. Germline V lookup: CDR1 MNHEY, CDR2 SMNVEV (reference sequence). This CDR3 has 15 residues.